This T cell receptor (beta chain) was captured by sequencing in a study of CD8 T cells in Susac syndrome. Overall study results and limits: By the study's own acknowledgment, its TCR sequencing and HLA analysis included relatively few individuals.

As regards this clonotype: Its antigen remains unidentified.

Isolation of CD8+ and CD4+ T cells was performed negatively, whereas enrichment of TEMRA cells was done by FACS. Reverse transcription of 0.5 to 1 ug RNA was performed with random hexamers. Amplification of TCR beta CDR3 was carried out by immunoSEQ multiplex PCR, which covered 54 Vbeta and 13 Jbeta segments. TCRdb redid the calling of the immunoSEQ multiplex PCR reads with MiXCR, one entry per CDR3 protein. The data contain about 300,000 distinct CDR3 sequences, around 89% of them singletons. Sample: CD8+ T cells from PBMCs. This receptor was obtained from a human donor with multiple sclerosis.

CDR3 loop: CASSGGRETQYF. Written as DNA, the CDR3 is TGTGCCAGCAGTGGGGGCCGGGAGACCCAGTACTTC. The chain joins TRBV13 to TRBJ2-5; a weak D match, TRBD1 (6 bases). Germline V gives CDR1 PRHDT, CDR2 FYEKMQ (reference sequence). The CDR3 totals 12 residues. V lost 6 bases and J lost 5, with 10 bases in between.